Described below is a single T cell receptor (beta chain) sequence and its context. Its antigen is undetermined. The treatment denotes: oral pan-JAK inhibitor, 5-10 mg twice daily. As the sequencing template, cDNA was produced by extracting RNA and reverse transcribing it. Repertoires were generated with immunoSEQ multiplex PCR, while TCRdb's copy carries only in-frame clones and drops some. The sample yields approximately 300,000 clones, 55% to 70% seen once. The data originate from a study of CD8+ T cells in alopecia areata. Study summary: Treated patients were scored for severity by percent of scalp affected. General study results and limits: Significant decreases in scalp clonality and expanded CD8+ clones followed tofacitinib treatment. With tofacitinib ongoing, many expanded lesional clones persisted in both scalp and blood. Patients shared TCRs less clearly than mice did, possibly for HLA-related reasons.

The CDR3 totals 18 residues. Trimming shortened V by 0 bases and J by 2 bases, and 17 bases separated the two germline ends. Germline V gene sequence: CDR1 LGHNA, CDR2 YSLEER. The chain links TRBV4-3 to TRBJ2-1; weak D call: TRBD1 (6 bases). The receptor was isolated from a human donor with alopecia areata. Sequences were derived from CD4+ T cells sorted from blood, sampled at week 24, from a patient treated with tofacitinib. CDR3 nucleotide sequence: TGCGCCAGCAGCCAAGAATCGTACAGGGTGATGACCTACAATGAGCAGTTCTTC. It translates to CASSQESYRVMTYNEQFF.